Listed below are T cell receptor beta chains from one sample, sequenced in a study of OX40 agonist ivuxolimab in advanced cancers. This table comes from immunoSEQ multiplex PCR, and its TCRdb copy is limited to in-frame clones, with some not included. The table has more than 55,000 clones, 80% to 95% seen once; the top ten hold under 15%. The source material was CD4+ or CD8+ T cells sorted from blood, sampled in a trial of the OX40 agonist ivuxolimab. The receptors were gathered from an adult with an advanced solid tumor such as melanoma, head and neck, liver or kidney cancer. Each CDR3 is given with its conserved first and last residue. A D gene is named only where the DNA matches it firmly. Clone size is shown for a subset of rows, as once, few, many or a class of expanded clone.

v_call	d_call	j_call	clone_size	cdr3_aa	cdr3_nt
TRBV27	TRBD1	TRBJ1-5	NA	CASSLLGTGPNQPQHF	TGTGCCAGCAGTTTGTTGGGGACAGGGCCGAATCAGCCCCAGCATTTT
TRBV27	NA	TRBJ1-2	NA	CASTHNSEGYTF	TGTGCCAGCACCCATAACAGCGAGGGCTACACCTTC
TRBV27	NA	TRBJ1-1	NA	CASSLEGGNTEAFF	TGTGCCAGCAGTTTGGAGGGTGGGAACACTGAAGCTTTCTTT
TRBV7-8	NA	TRBJ2-1	NA	CASSLGPKEYNEQFF	TGTGCCAGCAGCCTAGGACCGAAGGAGTACAATGAGCAGTTCTTC
TRBV9	NA	TRBJ1-1	NA	CASSVGAVNTEAFF	TGTGCCAGCAGCGTAGGAGCTGTGAACACTGAAGCTTTCTTT
TRBV10-1	NA	TRBJ2-7	NA	CASSEQFGNSNEQYF	TGCGCCAGCAGTGAGCAATTTGGGAATTCTAACGAGCAGTACTTC
TRBV27	NA	TRBJ2-3	NA	CASSPRGRADTQYF	TGTGCCAGCAGTCCGCGGGGGCGGGCAGATACGCAGTATTTT
TRBV7-9	TRBD1	TRBJ2-7	NA	CASSPGQGLNEQYF	TGTGCCAGCAGCCCGGGACAGGGGCTCAACGAGCAGTACTTC
TRBV28	TRBD1	TRBJ1-5	NA	CASSFRTGRVLNNQPQHF	TGTGCCAGCAGTTTCAGGACAGGGAGGGTCCTAAACAATCAGCCCCAGCATTTT
TRBV7-8	NA	TRBJ2-1	NA	CASSLDLSAYNEQFF	TGTGCCAGCAGCTTAGATCTTAGCGCGTACAATGAGCAGTTCTTC
TRBV6-5	TRBD1	TRBJ1-5	NA	CASSWTGDSNQPQHF	TGTGCCAGCAGTTGGACAGGGGATAGCAATCAGCCCCAGCATTTT
TRBV7-2	TRBD2	TRBJ2-4	NA	CASSQTGGGNIQYF	TGTGCCAGCAGCCAAACGGGAGGAGGTAACATTCAGTACTTC
TRBV7-2	TRBD2	TRBJ2-1	once	CASSPWTSGPSYNEQFF	TGTGCCAGCAGCCCTTGGACTAGCGGGCCCTCCTACAATGAGCAGTTCTTC
TRBV27	TRBD1	TRBJ2-7	NA	CASSLQGAGNEQYF	TGTGCCAGCAGTCTCCAGGGGGCCGGTAACGAGCAGTACTTC
TRBV10-1	NA	TRBJ2-7	NA	CASSEARDYEQYF	TGCGCCAGCAGTGAGGCCAGAGACTACGAGCAGTACTTC
TRBV19	TRBD1	TRBJ2-6	NA	CASSDRASGANVLTF	TGTGCCAGTAGTGACAGGGCCTCTGGGGCCAACGTCCTGACTTTC
TRBV6-1	NA	TRBJ1-2	NA	CASSEPREYGYTF	TGTGCCAGCAGTGAACCCAGGGAATACGGCTACACCTTC
TRBV7-9	NA	TRBJ2-7	NA	CASSLAAPGVYEQYF	TGTGCCAGCAGCTTAGCGGCGCCGGGAGTTTACGAGCAGTACTTC
TRBV9	NA	TRBJ1-4	NA	CASSGGPATNEKLFF	TGTGCCAGCAGCGGCGGACCTGCAACTAATGAAAAACTGTTTTTT
TRBV5-6	TRBD2	TRBJ2-1	NA	CASSSGLVSYNEQFF	TGTGCCAGCAGCTCGGGACTAGTATCCTACAATGAGCAGTTCTTC
TRBV5-5	NA	TRBJ1-1	NA	CASSFSGITEAFF	TGTGCCAGCAGCTTTTCTGGGATTACTGAAGCTTTCTTT
TRBV4-2	TRBD1	TRBJ1-5	NA	CASSQVAGGTQPQHF	TGTGCCAGCAGCCAAGTAGCAGGGGGAACTCAGCCCCAGCATTTT
TRBV4-1	TRBD1	TRBJ2-7	NA	CASSQVLAGGYEQYF	TGCGCCAGCAGCCAAGTTTTGGCAGGGGGCTACGAGCAGTACTTC
TRBV4-2	NA	TRBJ1-2	NA	CASSQEEVGYTF	TGTGCCAGCAGCCAAGAAGAGGTTGGCTACACCTTC
TRBV29-1	NA	TRBJ1-2	NA	CSVESPTEGVGYTF	TGCAGCGTTGAAAGCCCGACAGAGGGAGTGGGCTACACCTTC
TRBV4-1	NA	TRBJ2-2	NA	CASSHDTPGAGELFF	TGCGCCAGCAGCCATGACACACCCGGGGCCGGGGAGCTGTTTTTT
TRBV7-2	TRBD1	TRBJ2-7	NA	CASSLGDSNYEQYF	TGTGCCAGCAGCTTAGGGGACAGCAACTACGAGCAGTACTTC
TRBV6-1	NA	TRBJ2-1	once	CASSASGDTDYNEQFF	TGTGCCAGCAGTGCGTCAGGGGACACGGACTACAATGAGCAGTTCTTC
TRBV18	NA	TRBJ2-7	NA	CASSPRGVYEQYF	TGTGCCAGCTCACCTAGGGGGGTCTACGAGCAGTACTTC
TRBV7-6	NA	TRBJ1-1	NA	CASSPRTDMNTEAFF	TGTGCCAGCAGCCCCCGGACGGATATGAACACTGAAGCTTTCTTT
TRBV6-5	NA	TRBJ2-2	NA	CASSYGGTTGELFF	TGTGCCAGCAGTTACGGGGGGACCACCGGGGAGCTGTTTTTT
TRBV2	NA	TRBJ2-1	NA	CASSGNSGDNEQFF	TGTGCCAGCAGTGGTAATAGCGGAGACAATGAGCAGTTCTTC
TRBV7-9	NA	TRBJ2-3	NA	CASSLSTDTQYF	TGTGCCAGCAGCTTAAGCACAGATACGCAGTATTTT
TRBV5-1	TRBD2	TRBJ2-1	NA	CASSLILAGELRNEQFF	TGCGCCAGCAGCTTGATACTAGCGGGAGAATTGCGCAATGAGCAGTTCTTC
TRBV4-2	TRBD2	TRBJ2-7	NA	CASGQGLAGDEQYF	TGTGCCAGCGGCCAAGGGCTAGCGGGAGACGAGCAGTACTTC
TRBV6-1	TRBD1	TRBJ2-7	NA	CASSVTGTDHYEQYF	TGTGCCAGCAGCGTTACCGGGACAGATCACTACGAGCAGTACTTC